Described below is a single T cell receptor (beta chain) sequence and its context. The sample originates from a study of blood T cell repertoires in COVID-19. Original handling: Nucleated cell counts were estimated from reference gene primer amplification. Some clones are missing from TCRdb's copy, which holds only in-frame ones; the method was immunoSEQ multiplex PCR. V, J and clone size are taken as reported in that table, and D and trimming were inferred from the DNA itself. The table has about 210,000 clones, approximately 90% seen once. The age range of participants was 18 to 89 years, with residence in about two dozen US areas. Clinical histories supplied by participants themselves formed the basis of cohort assignment. Recovery meant two consecutive negative NP/OP PCR tests, professional clearance, or resolved symptoms. V shed 3 bases, J shed 7 bases, and the junction held 11 bases outside the gene matches. This CDR3 comprises 15 residues. Germline V gives CDR1 MDHEN, CDR2 SYDVKM.

The chain employs TRBV28 and TRBJ1-2; TRBD1 matches at 7 bases. Sequencing was done on a sample of PBMCs or T cells enriched from blood (not recorded which). The source is a man aged 25-40 years who had recovered from COVID-19. The CDR3 DNA reads TGTGCCAGCAGTTTTGCCGACAGGGTTTTTAGTGGCTACACCTTC. Its translation: CASSFADRVFSGYTF.